The next 16 T cell receptor beta chains were all read from a single sample in a study of shared clonotypes between healthy human individuals. TCRdb keeps only in-frame clones here, not all; method: immunoSEQ multiplex PCR. The sample shows about 490,000 clones, over 60% of them seen only once. Sequencing used PBMCs. Receptors were obtained from a woman aged 40 to 55 in good health. Some clones in this sample may be carry-over from other donors' samples.

The table lists this clone with a few counts. This chain links TRBV10-1 with TRBJ2-1; D uncertain. The CDR3 sequence is 14 residues long. Germline CDR1 reads WNHNN; CDR2 reads SYGVQD (reference sequence). The V end lost 2 bases, the J end lost 6 bases, and 11 bases lay between the germline ends. In nucleotides, the CDR3 is TGCGCCAGCAGTGAGGAGGTGACTGCCAATGAGCAGTTCTTC. Translated: CASSEEVTANEQFF.

This clone was observed a single time. The junction departs from germline at one end; a sequencing error may be responsible. The DNA of the CDR3 is TGTGCCAGCAGCCGCCTGGGTGTTAATCCTATCCAAGGGACCCAGTACTTC. It is translated as CASSRLGVNPIQGTQYF. The chain joins TRBV14 to TRBJ2-5; D unclear. Germline V lookup: CDR1 SGHDN, CDR2 FVKESK. The CDR3 spans 17 residues.

The rearrangement links TRBV4-3 to TRBJ2-1; 12 bases align to TRBD2. Trimming took 4 bases from V and 7 from J; bases not matched to a gene: 11. The CDR3 runs 17 residues. Germline values: CDR1 LGHNA, CDR2 YSLEER. In nucleotides, the CDR3 is TGCGCCAGCAGCCGTACTCTAGCGGGAGGGCCCTCGAATGAGCAGTTCTTC. It translates to CASSRTLAGGPSNEQFF.

For this clone: Other DNA sequences in the same sample also yield this CDR3. The rearrangement links TRBV28 to TRBJ1-1; D may be TRBD1 (5 bases). V was trimmed by 5 bases and J by 10 bases, leaving 14 bases between them. Germline values: CDR1 MDHEN, CDR2 SYDVKM. The CDR3 is 12 residues long. CDR3 sequence (DNA): TGTGCCAGCAGTCTCCCAGCCGGGGGAGCTTTCTTT. Translation: CASSLPAGGAFF.

The V call is TRBV28, the J call TRBJ2-7; no definite D call. Germline values: CDR1 MDHEN, CDR2 SYDVKM. The CDR3 contains 14 residues. Trimming stripped 6 bases from V and 2 bases from J, with 14 bases between. The DNA for the CDR3 is TGTGCCAGCAGACCGACCCGGTCCCCCTACGAGCAGTACTTC. Its protein is CASRPTRSPYEQYF.

The chain is built from TRBV21-1 and TRBJ2-2; TRBD2 was called by the table and not checked on the DNA. TRBV21-1 constitutes a pseudogene. The CDR3 extends over 17 amino acids. The CDR3 protein is CASSARLAGGTTGELFF. For the CDR3, the DNA is TGTGCCAGCAGCGCCCGACTAGCGGGAGGCACCACCGGGGAGCTGTTTTTT.

As DNA, the CDR3 is TGTGCCATCACCGGACTAGGATTCGACAATGAGCAGTTCTTC. Encoded protein: CAITGLGFDNEQFF. The chain joins TRBV10-3 to TRBJ2-1; TRBD2 aligns across 7 bases. Trimming took 7 bases from V and 5 from J; bases not matched to a gene: 8. There are 14 residues in the CDR3. Germline V gene sequence: CDR1 ENHRY, CDR2 SYGVKD.

The rearrangement uses TRBV7-9 and TRBJ2-1, with 8 bases fitting TRBD2. CDR1 and CDR2 from the germline V gene are SEHNR and FQNEAQ (reference sequence). The length of the CDR3 is 15 residues. V lost 5 bases and J lost 0; bases outside the gene matches: 3. The chain's CDR3 is CASSRSGGSYNEQFF. Here the CDR3 DNA reads TGTGCCAGCAGCCGCAGCGGGGGCTCCTACAATGAGCAGTTCTTC.

This chain links TRBV29-1 with TRBJ1-2; TRBD1 is a possible D gene (5 bases). The germline V gene encodes CDR1 SQVTM and CDR2 ANQGSEA. Trimming took off 6 bases at V and 4 bases at J, with 15 bases between the two ends. The CDR3 contains 13 residues. The DNA for the CDR3 is TGCAGCGTGGGGCTTGTTCGGGGCTATGGCTACACCTTC. Encoded protein: CSVGLVRGYGYTF.

Only one count was recorded for this clone. This chain connects TRBV6-4 to TRBJ1-1; no clear D. This CDR3 has 13 residues. V was trimmed by 6 bases and J by 4 bases, leaving 12 bases between them. Germline CDR1 MRHNA, CDR2 SNTAGT. CDR3 sequence (DNA): TGTGCCAGCAGCCGGACCGCTTTCACTGAAGCTTTCTTT. It yields the protein CASSRTAFTEAFF.

This chain links TRBV4-1 with TRBJ2-5; D remains unclear. Germline V gene data show CDR1 as MGHRA and CDR2 as YSYEKL. The CDR3 length is 14 residues. Trimming took off 1 base at V and 2 bases at J, with 8 bases between the two ends. The chain's CDR3 is CASSQVQEQETQYF. DNA of the CDR3: TGCGCCAGCAGCCAAGTCCAGGAGCAAGAGACCCAGTACTTC.

Comments on this clone: Other DNA sequences in the same sample also yield this CDR3. The chain has TRBV7-9 and TRBJ2-7; tentatively, D is TRBD1 (6 bases). This CDR3 contains 14 residues. With 1 base removed from V and 4 bases from J, the gap between germline ends came to 11 bases. CDR1 and CDR2 (germline): SEHNR, FQNEAQ (reference sequence). In DNA form, the CDR3 reads TGTGCCAGCAGCTTAGGGACAGAGAGTTACGAGCAGTACTTC. It codes for CASSLGTESYEQYF.

In this sample, this clone turned up a few times. This chain links TRBV18 with TRBJ2-1; either TRBD1 or TRBD2 may fit D (5 bases each). This CDR3 spans 13 amino acids. CDR1 and CDR2 (germline): KGHSH, LQKENI. V was shortened by 1 base and J by 10 bases, with 11 bases between the two germline ends. CDR3 protein: CASSPRGSGEQFF. The CDR3 DNA follows: TGTGCCAGCTCACCACGGGGGTCGGGAGAGCAGTTCTTC. Together with reference TRBV18 and TRBJ2-1, the CDR3 gives the full variable domain: NAGVMQNPRHLVRRRGQEARLRCSPMKGHSHVYWYRQLPEEGLKFMVYLQKENIIDESGMPKERFSAEFPKEGPSILRIQQVVRGDSAAYFCASSPRGSGEQFFGPGTRLTVL.

The V and J genes are TRBV18 and TRBJ2-7; D may be TRBD1 (6 bases). Germline loops: CDR1 KGHSH, CDR2 LQKENI. The CDR3 has 14 residues. The ends were cut back, 3 bases at V and 4 bases at J, with 13 bases in the middle. CDR3 in amino acids: CASSPTVGGYEQYF. Written as DNA, the CDR3 is TGTGCCAGCTCACCGACAGTAGGGGGTTACGAGCAGTACTTC. The variable domain in full, with the rest retrieved from reference TRBV18 and TRBJ2-7, is NAGVMQNPRHLVRRRGQEARLRCSPMKGHSHVYWYRQLPEEGLKFMVYLQKENIIDESGMPKERFSAEFPKEGPSILRIQQVVRGDSAAYFCASSPTVGGYEQYFGPGTRLTVT.

This chain uses TRBV5-6 with TRBJ1-1; D remains ambiguous. Germline V lookup: CDR1 SGHDT, CDR2 YYEEEE. This CDR3 is built from 13 residues. Trimming removed 4 bases from V and 1 base from J, with 8 bases in between. CDR3 bases: TGTGCCAGCAGCCCGTCCTGGAACACTGAAGCTTTCTTT. The encoded protein is CASSPSWNTEAFF.

The rearrangement joins TRBV5-1 to TRBJ2-5; 8 nucleotides align to TRBD2. CDR3 length: 15 residues. Trimming took 2 bases from V and 6 from J; bases not matched to a gene: 9. In germline, CDR1 is SGHRS, CDR2 YFSETQ. The CDR3 DNA sequence: TGCGCCAGCAGCTTAATAGCGGGGCTCCAGAAGACCCAGTACTTC. This sequence encodes CASSLIAGLQKTQYF.